These T cell receptor beta chains were read from a single sample in a study of blood T cell repertoires in COVID-19. TCRdb keeps only in-frame clones here, not all; method: immunoSEQ multiplex PCR. The sample holds tens of thousands of clones, nearly 90% seen once. Material for sequencing was peripheral blood. The receptors shown here come from a human donor in a cohort sampled during active COVID-19. The CDR3 runs from the conserved cysteine through the conserved F or W. Each record gives: CDR3 protein, CDR3 DNA, J gene, clone size, V gene, D gene. The D gene is left open where the match is weak. Where a row states a size, it is once, few, many or the class of an expanded clone; other rows omit it.

CASRRDLNTEAFF TGTGCCAGTAGGCGGGACCTGAACACTGAAGCTTTCTTT TRBJ1-1 - TRBV5-6 -
CASSLLNSDIQYF TGTGCCAGCAGCTTATTGAACAGTGACATTCAGTACTTC TRBJ2-4 - TRBV7-8 -
CASSQTLLAVAGELFF TGTGCCAGCAGCCAAACCCTCCTAGCAGTCGCCGGGGAGCTGTTTTTT TRBJ2-2 few TRBV14 -
CASSPGLAGGHSYNEQFF TGCGCCAGCAGCCCGGGACTAGCGGGGGGACACTCCTACAATGAGCAGTTCTTC TRBJ2-1 - TRBV5-1 TRBD2
CASSMTSETQYF TGTGCCAGTAGTATGACATCCGAGACCCAGTACTTC TRBJ2-5 - TRBV19 -
CSVETSSGGVYNEQFF TGCAGCGTTGAGACTAGTAGTGGGGGAGTCTACAATGAGCAGTTCTTC TRBJ2-1 - TRBV29-1 -
CASSKGVRQRSYNEQFF TGTGCCAGCAGCAAAGGTGTCCGACAGCGCTCCTACAATGAGCAGTTCTTC TRBJ2-1 once TRBV21-1 -
CASNRGGGSGELFF TGTGCCAGTAACAGGGGGGGAGGTTCCGGGGAGCTGTTTTTT TRBJ2-2 - TRBV19 -
CASSLAAEGQFF TGTGCCAGCAGCTTGGCGGCCGAGGGGCAGTTCTTC TRBJ2-1 few TRBV5-4 -
CASSQMAGGPNTQYF TGTGCCAGCAGCCAGATGGCGGGAGGGCCGAATACGCAGTATTTT TRBJ2-3 few TRBV3-1/TRBV3-2 TRBD2
CASSNGQLSYGYTF TGCGCCAGCAGCAATGGACAGCTCTCCTATGGCTACACCTTC TRBJ1-2 once TRBV5-1 -
CSASSGTDSNQPQHF TGCAGTGCTAGTTCGGGGACAGATAGCAATCAGCCCCAGCATTTT TRBJ1-5 - TRBV20-1 TRBD1
CASSQHMGGGYNEQFF TGTGCCAGCAGCCAACATATGGGGGGGGGCTACAATGAGCAGTTCTTC TRBJ2-1 - TRBV4-2 TRBD2
CASSQVVRGYEQYF TGCGCCAGCAGCCAAGTCGTAAGAGGCTACGAGCAGTACTTC TRBJ2-7 - TRBV4-1 -
CASSEDNRGVYEQYF TGTGCCAGCAGTGAAGACAACAGGGGAGTATACGAGCAGTACTTC TRBJ2-7 few TRBV25-1 TRBD1
CASSILGQGTLAGVRSNEQFF TGTGCCAGTAGTATCCTTGGTCAAGGGACCCTAGCGGGAGTCCGGTCTAATGAGCAGTTCTTC TRBJ2-1 - TRBV19 TRBD2
CASSWGVVPGAFF TGTGCCAGCAGCTGGGGGGTAGTCCCTGGAGCTTTCTTT TRBJ1-1 - TRBV5-6 -
CATQRVGGSNQPQHF TGTGCCACCCAAAGAGTCGGGGGGAGCAATCAGCCCCAGCATTTT TRBJ1-5 - TRBV19 -
CASSLRGLSSYNEQFF TGCGCCAGCAGCTTGCGTGGGCTGAGCTCCTACAATGAGCAGTTCTTC TRBJ2-1 few TRBV5-1 -
CAWSALTGPGGYTF TGTGCCTGGAGTGCCCTAACAGGTCCGGGTGGCTACACCTTC TRBJ1-2 - TRBV30 -
CASSGGSGINEQFF TGCGCCAGCAGTGGGGGTAGCGGTATCAATGAGCAGTTCTTC TRBJ2-1 - TRBV10-1 -
CASSVLQGPSITQYF TGTGCCAGCAGCGTCCTACAGGGGCCATCTATCACGCAGTATTTT TRBJ2-3 - TRBV9 TRBD1
CASSNGRNQPQHF TGTGCCAGCAGCAATGGGAGAAATCAGCCCCAGCATTTT TRBJ1-5 - TRBV21-1 -
CASTIPSAPDTQYF TGTGCCAGCACCATCCCCTCCGCGCCAGATACGCAGTATTTT TRBJ2-3 - TRBV5-6 -
CASSPSLAGHYNEQFF TGTGCCAGCAGCCCCTCCCTAGCGGGGCATTACAATGAGCAGTTCTTC TRBJ2-1 - TRBV3-1/TRBV3-2 TRBD2
CASSQVLRPPETQYF TGTGCCAGCAGCCAAGTGTTGCGGCCCCCGGAGACCCAGTACTTC TRBJ2-5 - TRBV3-1/TRBV3-2 -
CAWRGSGVAGSQYF TGTGCCTGGAGAGGGAGCGGGGTAGCCGGGTCCCAGTACTTC TRBJ2-5 - TRBV30 TRBD2
CASSGGPHQPQHF TGTGCCAGCAGTGGGGGCCCTCATCAGCCCCAGCATTTT TRBJ1-5 - TRBV12-3/TRBV12-4 -
CASSEAVQGPYGYTF TGTGCCAGCAGTGAAGCAGTACAGGGGCCCTATGGCTACACCTTC TRBJ1-2 - TRBV6-1 TRBD1
CAWGTQGNSPLHF TGTGCCTGGGGAACCCAGGGGAATTCACCCCTCCACTTT TRBJ1-6 - TRBV30 -
CAWSVGTGNQPQHF TGTGCCTGGAGTGTTGGGACAGGCAATCAGCCCCAGCATTTT TRBJ1-5 few TRBV30 TRBD1
CASSPNRGGLNTEAFF TGTGCCAGCAGCCCGAACAGGGGGGGATTGAACACTGAAGCTTTCTTT TRBJ1-1 - TRBV7-9 TRBD1
CASSQEGGVANEKLFF TGTGCCAGCAGCCAAGAGGGGGGGGTAGCTAATGAAAAACTGTTTTTT TRBJ1-4 - TRBV4-2 -
CASSSMGGQGSTHSGANYGYTF TGTGCCAGCAGTTCGATGGGGGGACAGGGGTCGACCCACTCGGGGGCTAACTATGGCTACACCTTC TRBJ1-2 - TRBV11-2 TRBD1
CASSPGHVTNEKLFF TGTGCCAGCTCACCAGGACACGTTACTAATGAAAAACTGTTTTTT TRBJ1-4 - TRBV18 -
CASSIEARVGGELFF TGTGCCAGTAGTATAGAGGCACGGGTTGGAGGGGAGCTGTTTTTT TRBJ2-2 - TRBV19 -
CASSAGQFNSPLHF TGCGCCAGCAGTGCCGGACAGTTTAATTCACCCCTCCACTTT TRBJ1-6 - TRBV10-1 -
CASSPAGGLASSSYNEQFF TGTGCCAGCTCACCCGCGGGGGGACTAGCTTCAAGCTCCTACAATGAGCAGTTCTTC TRBJ2-1 - TRBV18 TRBD2
CASSVEGGNNSPLHF TGTGCCAGCAGCGTAGAGGGGGGGAATAATTCACCCCTCCACTTT TRBJ1-6 once TRBV9 -
CASSPTPLNTEAFF TGTGCCAGCAGCCCAACACCCCTGAACACTGAAGCTTTCTTT TRBJ1-1 - TRBV5-4 -
CASSQTGEGGYTF TGCGCCAGCAGTCAGACTGGGGAGGGCGGCTACACCTTC TRBJ1-2 - TRBV5-1 -
CASSPTGTGGYGYTF TGTGCCAGCTCACCTACCGGGACAGGGGGTTATGGCTACACCTTC TRBJ1-2 - TRBV18 TRBD1
CASSVSPGQGNTEAFF TGTGCCAGCAGCGTATCACCGGGACAGGGGAACACTGAAGCTTTCTTT TRBJ1-1 - TRBV5-5 TRBD1
CASSYSGARGETQYF TGTGCCAGCAGCTACAGCGGGGCCCGAGGAGAGACCCAGTACTTC TRBJ2-5 - TRBV5-6 TRBD2
CSVEVGAGSEQYF TGCAGCGTTGAGGTTGGGGCCGGTTCCGAGCAGTACTTC TRBJ2-7 - TRBV29-1 -
CASSLEGYGTQYF TGTGCCAGCAGCTTGGAGGGGTATGGTACGCAGTATTTT TRBJ2-3 - TRBV11-2 -
CASSADRTSGNTIYF TGTGCCAGCAGCGCAGACAGAACCTCTGGAAACACCATATATTTT TRBJ1-3 - TRBV9 -
CASSEGLASNEQFF TGTGCCAGCAGCGAGGGACTAGCGTCCAATGAGCAGTTCTTC TRBJ2-1 - TRBV7-8 TRBD2
CASSPTLQGPGNTIYF TGTGCCAGCAGCCCCACCCTCCAGGGGCCTGGAAACACCATATATTTT TRBJ1-3 - TRBV5-8 -
CASSYSGSGSSPLHF TGTGCCAGCAGTTACTCGGGGAGCGGTTCGTCACCCCTCCACTTT TRBJ1-6 - TRBV6-6 -
CASSYSTGGNGEQYF TGCGCCAGCAGCTATTCGACAGGGGGCAATGGTGAGCAGTACTTC TRBJ2-7 few TRBV5-1 TRBD1